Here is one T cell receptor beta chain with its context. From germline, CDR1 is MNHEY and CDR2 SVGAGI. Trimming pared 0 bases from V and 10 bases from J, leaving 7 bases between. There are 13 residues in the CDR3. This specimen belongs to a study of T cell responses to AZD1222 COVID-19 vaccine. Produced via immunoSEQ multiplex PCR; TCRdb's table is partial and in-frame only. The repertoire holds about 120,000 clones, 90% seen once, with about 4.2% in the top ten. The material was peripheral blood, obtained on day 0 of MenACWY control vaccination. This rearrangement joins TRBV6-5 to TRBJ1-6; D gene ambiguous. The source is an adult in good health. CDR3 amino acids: CASSYSLVSPLHF. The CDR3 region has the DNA TGTGCCAGCAGTTACTCGCTCGTATCACCCCTCCACTTT.